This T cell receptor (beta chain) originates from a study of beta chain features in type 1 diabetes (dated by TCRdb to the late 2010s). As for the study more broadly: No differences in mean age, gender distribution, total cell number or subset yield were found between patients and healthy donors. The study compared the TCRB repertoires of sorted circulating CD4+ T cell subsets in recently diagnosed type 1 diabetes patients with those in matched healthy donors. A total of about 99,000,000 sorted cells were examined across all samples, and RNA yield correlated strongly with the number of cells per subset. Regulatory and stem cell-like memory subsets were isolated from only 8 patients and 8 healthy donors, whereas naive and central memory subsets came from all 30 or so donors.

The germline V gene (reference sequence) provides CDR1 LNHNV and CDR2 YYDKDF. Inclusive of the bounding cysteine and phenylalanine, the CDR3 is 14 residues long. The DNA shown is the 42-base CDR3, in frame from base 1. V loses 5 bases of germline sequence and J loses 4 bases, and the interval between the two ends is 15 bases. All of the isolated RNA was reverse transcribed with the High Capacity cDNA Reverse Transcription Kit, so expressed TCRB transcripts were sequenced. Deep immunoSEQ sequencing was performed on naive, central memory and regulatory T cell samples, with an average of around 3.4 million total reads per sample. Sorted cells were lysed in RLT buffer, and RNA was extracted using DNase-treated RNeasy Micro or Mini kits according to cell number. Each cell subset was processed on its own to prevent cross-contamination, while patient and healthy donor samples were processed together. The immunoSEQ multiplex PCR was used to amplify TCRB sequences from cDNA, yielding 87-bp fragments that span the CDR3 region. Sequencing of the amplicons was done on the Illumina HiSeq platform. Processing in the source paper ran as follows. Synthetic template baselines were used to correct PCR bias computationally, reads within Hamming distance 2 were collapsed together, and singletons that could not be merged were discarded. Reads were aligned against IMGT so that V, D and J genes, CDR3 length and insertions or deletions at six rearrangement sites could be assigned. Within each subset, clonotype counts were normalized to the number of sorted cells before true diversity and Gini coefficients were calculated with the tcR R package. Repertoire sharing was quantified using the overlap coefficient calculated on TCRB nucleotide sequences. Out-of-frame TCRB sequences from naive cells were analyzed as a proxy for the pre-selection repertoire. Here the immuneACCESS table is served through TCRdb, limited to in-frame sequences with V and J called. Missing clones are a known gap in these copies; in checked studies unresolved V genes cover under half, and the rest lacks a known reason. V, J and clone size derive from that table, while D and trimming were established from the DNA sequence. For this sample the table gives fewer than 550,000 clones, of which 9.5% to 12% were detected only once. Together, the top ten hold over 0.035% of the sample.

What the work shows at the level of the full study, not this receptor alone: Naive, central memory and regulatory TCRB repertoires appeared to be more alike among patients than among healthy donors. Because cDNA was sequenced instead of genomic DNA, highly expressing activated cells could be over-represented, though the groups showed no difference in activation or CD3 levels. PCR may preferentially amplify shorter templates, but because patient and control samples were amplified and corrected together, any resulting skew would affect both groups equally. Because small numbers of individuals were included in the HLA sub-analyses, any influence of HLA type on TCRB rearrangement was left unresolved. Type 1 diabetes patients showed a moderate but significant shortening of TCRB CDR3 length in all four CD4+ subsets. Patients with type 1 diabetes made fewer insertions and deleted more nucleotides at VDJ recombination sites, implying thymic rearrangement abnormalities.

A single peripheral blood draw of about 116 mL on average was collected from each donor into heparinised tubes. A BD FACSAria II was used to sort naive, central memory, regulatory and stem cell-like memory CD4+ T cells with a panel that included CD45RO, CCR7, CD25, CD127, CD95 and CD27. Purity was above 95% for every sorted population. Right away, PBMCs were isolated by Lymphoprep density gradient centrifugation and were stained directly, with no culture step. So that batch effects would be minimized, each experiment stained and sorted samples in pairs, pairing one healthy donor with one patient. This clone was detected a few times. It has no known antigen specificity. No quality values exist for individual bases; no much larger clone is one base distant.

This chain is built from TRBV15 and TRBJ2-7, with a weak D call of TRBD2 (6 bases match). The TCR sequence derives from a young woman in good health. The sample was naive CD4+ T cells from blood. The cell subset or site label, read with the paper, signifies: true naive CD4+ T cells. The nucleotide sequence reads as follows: TGTGCCACCAGCGGCGTACTAGCTCGATACGAGCAGTACTTC. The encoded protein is CATSGVLARYEQYF.